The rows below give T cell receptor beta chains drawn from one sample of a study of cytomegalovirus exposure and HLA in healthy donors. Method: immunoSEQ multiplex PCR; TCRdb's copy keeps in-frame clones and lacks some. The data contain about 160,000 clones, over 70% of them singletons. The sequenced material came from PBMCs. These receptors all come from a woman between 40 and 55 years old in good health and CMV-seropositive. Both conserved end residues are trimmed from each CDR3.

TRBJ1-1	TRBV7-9	ASSRTGDTEAF
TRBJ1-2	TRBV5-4	ASRPGQGNYGYT
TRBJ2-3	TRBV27	ASSTLVSPNTQY
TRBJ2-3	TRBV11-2	ASSVGTASTDTQY
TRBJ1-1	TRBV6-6	ASSRTDTEAF
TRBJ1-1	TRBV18	ASSSTANTEAF
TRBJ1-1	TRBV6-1	ASSERGRANTEAF
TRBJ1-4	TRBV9	ASSVQGALGIGEKLF
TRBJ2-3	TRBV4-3	ASSRDLSGGYTQY
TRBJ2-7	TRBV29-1	SVGGTGTYEQY
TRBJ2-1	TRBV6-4	ASSDSGGGAVDEQF
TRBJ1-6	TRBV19	ASSIQTGAHSPLH
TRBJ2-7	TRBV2	ARDARQGAYEQY
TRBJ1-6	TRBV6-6	ASSLSGGYSPLH
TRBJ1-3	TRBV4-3	ASSQVSLGAGQTIY
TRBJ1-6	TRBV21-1	ASSKKTGPFLYNSPLH
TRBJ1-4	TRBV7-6	ASSRMQGGEKLF
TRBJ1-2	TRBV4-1	ASSHWGRGSGYT
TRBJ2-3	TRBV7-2	ATRLGTDTQY
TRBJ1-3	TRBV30	AWSIVKLTGDLRGNTIY
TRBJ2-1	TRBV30	AWRSLAGAEQF
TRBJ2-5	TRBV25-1	ASSDVETQY
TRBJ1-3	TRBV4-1	ASSQVEAGGNTIY
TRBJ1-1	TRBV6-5	ASSTTGGNTEAF
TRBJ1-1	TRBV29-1	SVAGRGYTEAF
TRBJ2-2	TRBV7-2	ASSYQRGTGELF
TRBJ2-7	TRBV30	AWRPHTRISYEQY
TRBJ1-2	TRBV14	ASSPGQVGGYT
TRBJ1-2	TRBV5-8	ASSRTEYGYT
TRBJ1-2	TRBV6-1	ASRSPEIANYGYT
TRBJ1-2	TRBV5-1	ASSSTHWNYGYT
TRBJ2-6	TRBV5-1	ASSFDSGPISGANGLT
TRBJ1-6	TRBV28	ASRTGGIDSPLH
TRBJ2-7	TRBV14	ASSLGVYEQY
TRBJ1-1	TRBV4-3	ASSVRQGVTEAF
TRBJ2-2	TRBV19	ASWRGGRNTGELF
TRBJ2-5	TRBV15	ATSTSGRTSSETQY